Sequencing of this T cell receptor (beta chain) was carried out in a study of cytomegalovirus exposure and HLA in healthy donors (dated by TCRdb to 2015 to 2018). For the study in its entirety: According to an earlier analysis of several hundred of the donors, some 170 million T cells yielded 90 million to 130 million unique TCR beta sequences and about 300 Gb of sequence data. The study combined high-throughput TCR immunosequencing, statistical association of individual TCRs with disease status, and machine learning to predict cytomegalovirus infection status. All discovery cohort repertoires had been generated on a single sequencing platform. Typing coverage differed by locus: A, B, C, DRB1 and DQB1 were typed in roughly 620-630 donors, DQA1 in roughly 500, DPA1 in around 580, and DPB1 in approximately 450. Using immunosequencing, the study profiled T cell repertoires from 640 or so subjects and related those repertoires to cytomegalovirus serostatus. Genome-wide SNP genotypes for about 55% of the roughly 670 donors were used in a later genetic analysis, which treated that subset as a discovery cohort. The genetic ancestry cluster associated with self-reported Caucasian donors included around 76% of the roughly 390 genotyped donors. Approximately 310 gigabases of sequencing data and tens of millions of unique TCR sequences were included in an early release covering about 700 HLA-typed donors. Both class I and class II loci were covered by HLA typing, at four-digit resolution. Among roughly 370 genotyped donors of the cohort, an average of approximately 240,000 unique TCR beta nucleotide sequences were sequenced per donor, roughly a sixth of them non-productive. A later analysis re-examined previously published TCR beta repertoires from roughly 650 donors and added high-resolution HLA genotyping to investigate patterns of TCR occurrence. An earlier analysis of a few hundred of the donors applied high-throughput TCR beta sequencing to assess whether each TCR beta V gene segment acted as functional or pseudogenic. Rather than using new phenotypic data, the later analysis identified candidate immune exposures from TCR beta sequences and from how often those sequences occurred across donors. Five DR-DQ haplotypes were handled as single units for association and clustering, since linkage in the cohort was strong. Donor age, sex, ethnicity and CMV serostatus were collected together with the repertoire data. In addition to the first cohort of 650 to 750 subjects, a separate validation cohort of approximately 110 different subjects was used. The study was designed to test whether signatures of past pathogen exposure could be identified by cataloging public T cell receptors.

The cohort consisted of 600 to 750 healthy bone marrow donors. At the time of sampling, every cohort member was nominally healthy, though immune exposures that went unrecorded were likely present. The donor was CMV seronegative and was included in the group of about 400 seronegative cohort members. Each donor provided a peripheral blood sample, and peripheral blood mononuclear cells were used for TCR beta sequencing. The Qiagen DNeasy Blood Extraction Kit was used to extract genomic DNA from the blood cell samples. Inclusive of the bounding cysteine and phenylalanine, the CDR3 is 9 residues long. Only the CDR3 region is kept as DNA, spanning 27 bases read in frame from base 1. Via the germline V gene, CDR1 is MRHNA and CDR2 SNTAGT. V loses 8 bases, J loses 8 bases, and the germline ends lie 6 bases apart. Study-level results and caveats: A later genetic analysis reported fewer N-insertions in productive TCRs among donors in an Asian-associated ancestry cluster than the roughly 670-donor mean. V-gene and J-gene trimming of TCR beta chains was associated with a missense DCLRE1C variant in a later genetic analysis, and the association was replicated in an independent cohort. At a false discovery rate of 0.05, a later analysis linked 16,951 TCR beta sequences to specific HLA alleles. According to a later analysis, parvovirus B19, influenza, CMV and Epstein-Barr virus appeared linked to several top co-occurrence clusters. A cluster of highly shared sequence variants was judged likely to represent a technical artifact of the sequencing pipeline. The earlier analysis of 587 of the donors excluded roughly 17 rarely observed V segments, including chromosome 9 orphons, because counts were too low. Broadly in line with IMGT annotations, most TCR beta V segments showed up in productive rearrangements about 90% or about 30% of the time in an earlier analysis of about 500 of the donors. According to a later analysis, TCR association rates differed among HLA loci, with DRB1 alleles showing the most associated TCRs and HLA-C alleles showing the fewest. Three of the identified cytomegalovirus-associated TCR beta chains were confirmed in vitro to be specific for cytomegalovirus antigens. Because HLA typing was missing for some donors at each locus, association tests included only the typed subset. It was suggested by the authors that the approach could potentially be generalized to other disease states and immunological phenotypes. In a later analysis, most CMV-associated TCR beta chains were found to appear HLA-restricted, with HLA associations seemingly driven largely by CMV exposure. Strong co-occurrence of HLA alleles, especially DR and DQ, made assigning TCR associations to individual alleles difficult. Compared with equally common non-associated chains, HLA-associated TCR beta chains in a later analysis were more clonally expanded and had lower generation probabilities. The cohort was sequenced for TCR beta chains only, and without alpha or paired-chain data the features that could be detected were limited. Cytomegalovirus status was reported to be diagnosed by the classifier with high specificity and sensitivity in both the original and validation cohorts. While some public TCRs were present in many individuals, most TCR sequences turned up only very rarely across donors. The only immune exposure information available for the cohort was CMV serostatus. Linkage disequilibrium might explain the correlated functional status among segregating V segments, but an unknown experimental factor could not be excluded. Because the 87-base-pair reads could not distinguish some IMGT-functional V segments, including TRBV6-2 and TRBV6-3, those segments were excluded. The presence/absence analyses assumed that sequencing depth was roughly uniform across donors, and that assumption may not be true. A further reported finding was that TCR beta sequences accurately predicted the HLA-A and HLA-B alleles for most subjects in the first cohort. In the study, about 150 TCR beta chains were listed as associated with cytomegalovirus.

Library prep was done by the immunoSEQ multiplex PCR assay. For the multiplex PCR, a mixture combining 60 forward primers for TCR Vbeta segments and 13 reverse primers for TCR Jbeta segments was used. Amplification of the CDR3 region of rearranged TCR beta genes was performed with a multiplex PCR assay on genomic DNA. On the Illumina HiSeq System, the amplified TCR beta libraries were sequenced as 87-base-pair reads. Per the source publication's procedure: A later analysis tallied 75 million to 85 million unique TCR beta chains across the 666 repertoires, and around 10 million of those chains were shared by two or more donors. To remove PCR and sequencing errors, raw reads were error-corrected and collapsed into unique sequences using a nearest-neighbor algorithm that merged closely related sequences. To assign V, D and J gene segments, CDR3 sequences were aligned to IMGT reference sequences. For a sequence to be retained, at least a six-nucleotide match to both a V gene segment and a J gene segment was required. A rearrangement was called productive if the CDR3 had no stop codons and remained in frame with V and J, and every other rearrangement was called non-productive. CDR3 was defined according to IMGT convention as the region running from the second conserved V-encoded cysteine to the conserved J-encoded phenylalanine. Sequences without an unambiguous match to a single V gene segment were excluded from the earlier analysis of approximately 600 of the donors. In an earlier analysis of 587 of the donors, V segments were called functional above 56.7% productive rearrangements and were called segregating when the between-donor standard deviation exceeded 5%. A statistical classification framework was built to diagnose cytomegalovirus status from the catalog of TCR beta chain sequences. In a later analysis, TCR nucleotide sequences were compared against IMGT/GENE-DB human TR gene sequences so that V and J genes could be assigned. The TCRdist pipeline was used in a later analysis to assign CDR3 sequences and most-parsimonious VDJ recombination scenarios. In a later analysis, each TCR beta chain was defined by its CDR3 amino acid sequence together with its V-gene family, and reads without a unique V-gene family were excluded. To address suspected cross-contamination and a sequencing artifact, a later analysis removed 592 highly shared, low-generation-probability nucleotide sequences. A later analysis calculated a clonal expansion index for each public chain from normalized within-repertoire ranks of inferred template counts. In a later analysis, generation probabilities were computed using a VDJ recombination model fitted to out-of-frame rearrangements, and the results were checked against IGoR. A later analysis scored TCR-TCR, TCR-HLA and TCR-CMV co-occurrence with hypergeometric tests, applying a repertoire-size bias correction to TCR pairs. False discovery rates were estimated in a later analysis by permuting HLA or CMV assignments 20 times. In a later analysis, co-occurring TCRs were grouped using DBSCAN, with TCRdist sequence similarity added in when clustering inside HLA-allele-positive subsets. For co-occurrence clustering, repertoires with fewer than 30,000 or more than 120,000 public chains were excluded, along with five repertoires with anomalous nucleotide sharing. TCRdb's version of the immuneACCESS table is confined to in-frame rearrangements and falls short of the full clone set. An unresolved V gene accounts for under half of the shortfall where checked; the remainder is of unknown origin. V and J calls and clone size are those listed in that table; D and trimming were worked out from the DNA. This sample has 150,000 to 200,000 clones in its table, and roughly 80% of those were observed once. Over 4.5% of the sample belongs to the ten largest clones.

This clone appeared once. This receptor's antigen is unknown. Per-base quality was not reported, and no clone a single base away is much larger than it. Sequenced: PBMCs. The V and J genes are TRBV6-4 and TRBJ1-2, with the D segment identity uncertain. The TCR originated in a male donor in good health and CMV-seronegative. The CDR3 reads as follows: CASRGGYTF. Read as DNA, the sequence is TGTGCCAGCCGAGGAGGCTACACCTTC.